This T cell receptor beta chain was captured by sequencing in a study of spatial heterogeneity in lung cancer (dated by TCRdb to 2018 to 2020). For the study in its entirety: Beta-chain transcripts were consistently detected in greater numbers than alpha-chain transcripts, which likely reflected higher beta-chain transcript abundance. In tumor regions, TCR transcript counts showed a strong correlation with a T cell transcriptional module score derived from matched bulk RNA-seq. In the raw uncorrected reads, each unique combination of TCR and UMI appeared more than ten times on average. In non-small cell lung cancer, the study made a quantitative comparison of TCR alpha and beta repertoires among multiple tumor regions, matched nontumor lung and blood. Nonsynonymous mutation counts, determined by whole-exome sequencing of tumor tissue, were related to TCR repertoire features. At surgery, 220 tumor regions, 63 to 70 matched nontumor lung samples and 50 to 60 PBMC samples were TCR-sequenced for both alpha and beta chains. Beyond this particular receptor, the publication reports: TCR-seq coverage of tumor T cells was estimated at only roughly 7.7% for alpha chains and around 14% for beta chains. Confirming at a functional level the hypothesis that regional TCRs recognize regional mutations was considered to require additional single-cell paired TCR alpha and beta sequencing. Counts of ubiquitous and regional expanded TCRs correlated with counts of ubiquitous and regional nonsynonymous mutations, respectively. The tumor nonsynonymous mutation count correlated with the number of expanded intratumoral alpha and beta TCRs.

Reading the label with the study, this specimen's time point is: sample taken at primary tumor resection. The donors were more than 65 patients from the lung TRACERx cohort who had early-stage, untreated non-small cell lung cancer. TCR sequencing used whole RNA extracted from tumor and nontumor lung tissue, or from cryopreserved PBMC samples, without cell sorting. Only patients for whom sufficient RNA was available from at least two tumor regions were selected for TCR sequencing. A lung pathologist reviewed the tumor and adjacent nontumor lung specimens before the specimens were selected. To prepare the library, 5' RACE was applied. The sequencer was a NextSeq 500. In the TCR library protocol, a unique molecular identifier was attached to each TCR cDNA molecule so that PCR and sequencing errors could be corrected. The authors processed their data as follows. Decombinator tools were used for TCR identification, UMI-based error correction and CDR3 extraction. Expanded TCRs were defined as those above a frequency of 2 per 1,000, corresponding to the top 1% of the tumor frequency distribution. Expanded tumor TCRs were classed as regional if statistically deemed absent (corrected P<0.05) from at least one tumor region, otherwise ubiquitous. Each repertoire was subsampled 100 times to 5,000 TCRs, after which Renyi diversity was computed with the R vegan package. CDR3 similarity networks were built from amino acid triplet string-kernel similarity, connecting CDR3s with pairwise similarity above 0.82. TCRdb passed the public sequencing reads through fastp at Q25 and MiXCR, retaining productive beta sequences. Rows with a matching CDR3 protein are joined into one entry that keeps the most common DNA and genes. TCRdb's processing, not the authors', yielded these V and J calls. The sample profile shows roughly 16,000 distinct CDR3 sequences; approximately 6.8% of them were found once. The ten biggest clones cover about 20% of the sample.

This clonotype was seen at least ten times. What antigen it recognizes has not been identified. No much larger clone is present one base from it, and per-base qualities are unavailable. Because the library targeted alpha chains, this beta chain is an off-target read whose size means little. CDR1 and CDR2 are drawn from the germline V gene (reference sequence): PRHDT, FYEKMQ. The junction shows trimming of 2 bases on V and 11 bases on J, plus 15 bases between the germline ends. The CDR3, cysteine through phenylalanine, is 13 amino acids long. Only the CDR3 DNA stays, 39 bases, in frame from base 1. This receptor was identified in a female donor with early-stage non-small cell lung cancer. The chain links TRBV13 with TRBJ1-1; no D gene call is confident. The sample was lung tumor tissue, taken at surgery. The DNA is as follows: TGTGCCAGCAGCTTACCACAGCTGCGATTTGCTTTCTTT. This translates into CASSLPQLRFAFF.